This is a list of T cell receptor beta chains from one sample in a study of cytotoxic CD8 clonotypes in ibrutinib-treated CLL. This table comes from immunoSEQ multiplex PCR, and its TCRdb copy is limited to in-frame clones, with some not included. The table lists some 17,000 clones, 80% to 85% of them singletons, with 17% in the top ten. This specimen consisted of PBMCs, obtained before ibrutinib treatment. These receptors all stem from a human donor with chronic lymphocytic leukemia. CDR3s include the opening cysteine and the closing phenylalanine or tryptophan. D genes are given only for firm matches. Where a row states a size, it is once, few, many or the class of an expanded clone; other rows omit it.

>-|TRBJ1-5|TRBV15|-
TGTGCCACCAGCAGAGGAGGGGGAGCGTGGGGCAATCAGCCCCAGCATTTT
CATSRGGGAWGNQPQHF
>few|TRBJ2-3|TRBV6-5|TRBD1
TGTGCCAGCAGTTTAACCGGGACAGGGGTCGCAGATACGCAGTATTTT
CASSLTGTGVADTQYF
>-|TRBJ2-5|TRBV12-5|TRBD1
TGTGCTAGTGCCTCGGGACAGCAAGAGACCCAGTACTTC
CASASGQQETQYF
>few|TRBJ2-7|TRBV14|-
TGTGCCAGCAGCCAGAACAGTGACGAGCAGTACTTC
CASSQNSDEQYF
>few|TRBJ2-7|TRBV2|-
TGTGCCAGCAGTGCCCCGCAGCGGAGCTCCTACGAGCAGTACTTC
CASSAPQRSSYEQYF
>few|TRBJ2-6|TRBV27|-
TGTGCCAGCAGTTTATCGGGACATAGCTCTGGGGCCAACGTCCTGACTTTC
CASSLSGHSSGANVLTF
>-|TRBJ2-3|TRBV11-2|TRBD2
TGTGCCAGCAGCGCCCAACTCGCCGGGACTAGCGGGTACACAGATACGCAGTATTTT
CASSAQLAGTSGYTDTQYF
>-|TRBJ2-2|TRBV4-2|-
TGTGCCAGCAGCTCTCCCGTAGAGAGGCGGGGCGGGGAGCTGTTTTTT
CASSSPVERRGGELFF
>-|TRBJ2-1|TRBV9|-
TGTGCCAGCAGCGTAACCGACTGGGACCACAATGAGCAGTTCTTC
CASSVTDWDHNEQFF
>-|TRBJ2-5|TRBV27|-
TGTGCCAGCGCCATCCAGGGCTCGGGAGAGACCCAGTACTTC
CASAIQGSGETQYF
>-|TRBJ2-1|TRBV29-1|-
TGCAGCGTCCGCGTTGGGGGCAGGGGCAATGAGCAGTTCTTC
CSVRVGGRGNEQFF
>-|TRBJ2-4|TRBV14|-
TGTGCCAGCAGCCAGGGTTTTGGCATTCAGTACTTC
CASSQGFGIQYF
>-|TRBJ1-5|TRBV19|TRBD1
TGTGCCAGTAGCCGGGGACAGGAGTACAATCAGCCCCAGCATTTT
CASSRGQEYNQPQHF
>few|TRBJ2-7|TRBV7-2|-
TGTGCCAGCAGCCACAAGGTCAGCGAGGGATTCTACGAGCAGTACTTC
CASSHKVSEGFYEQYF
>-|TRBJ1-4|TRBV5-1|TRBD1
TGCGCCAGCAGCTTGACCCAGGGGGGGTCTAATGAAAAACTGTTTTTT
CASSLTQGGSNEKLFF
>-|TRBJ2-1|TRBV6-5|TRBD2
TGTGCCAGCAGTCCGACTAGCGGGAGATTGGGTGAGCAGTTCTTC
CASSPTSGRLGEQFF
>-|TRBJ1-5|TRBV2|TRBD1
TGTGCCAGCAGTGTTCTCCCGGGACAGTTAAGCAATCAGCCCCAGCATTTT
CASSVLPGQLSNQPQHF
>-|TRBJ2-7|TRBV14|-
TGTGCCATCTCCGGGCATCCCGAGCAGTACTTC
CAISGHPEQYF
>few|TRBJ1-1|TRBV5-1|TRBD1
TGCGCCAGCAGCTTGGAGGGGGCGGACACTGAAGCTTTCTTT
CASSLEGADTEAFF
>few|TRBJ1-3|TRBV19|-
TGTGCCACGGAATCCTCTGGAAACACCATATATTTT
CATESSGNTIYF
>once|TRBJ2-5|TRBV21-1|-
TGTGCCAGCAGCAAGGGCACCCTGACTAGCAGGCCCCAAGAGACCCAGTACTTC
CASSKGTLTSRPQETQYF
>-|TRBJ1-2|TRBV19|-
TGTGCCACGGGGCGTACAGGGCTTGAAGGCTACACCTTC
CATGRTGLEGYTF
>-|TRBJ2-7|TRBV7-2|-
TGTGCCAGCAGCTTAAAGGGCACAGCGGGCCGATCCTACGAGCAGTACTTC
CASSLKGTAGRSYEQYF
>-|TRBJ2-7|TRBV14|TRBD1
TGTGCCAGCAGCCAAGGGCAGAGGGACAGGAATTTC
CASSQGQRDRNF
>-|TRBJ2-2|TRBV6-1|TRBD1
TGTGCCAGCAGACCCGACAGGGGGCAGACCGGGGAGCTGTTTTTT
CASRPDRGQTGELFF
>few|TRBJ2-7|TRBV30|-
TGTGCCTGGGGCATGGGTCAGATCGGTCGCTACGAGCAGTACTTC
CAWGMGQIGRYEQYF
>once|TRBJ2-7|TRBV11-1|TRBD1
TGTGCCAGCAGCTTAGGGACAGGGTGGAACGAGCAGTACTTC
CASSLGTGWNEQYF
>-|TRBJ1-1|TRBV6-6|TRBD1
TGTGCCAGCAGTTACGTCGTCAGGGGGGACACTGAAGCTTTCTTT
CASSYVVRGDTEAFF
>-|TRBJ1-5|TRBV18|-
TGTGCCAGCTCACCTTGGGGGGAAAATCAGCCCCAGCATTTT
CASSPWGENQPQHF
>-|TRBJ2-1|TRBV21-1|-
TGTGCCAGCAGCTGGAAGAGCTCCTACAATGAGCAGTTCTTC
CASSWKSSYNEQFF
>-|TRBJ1-3|TRBV7-2|-
TGTGCCAGCAGCTTACTGGATAGTGGAAACACCATATATTTT
CASSLLDSGNTIYF
>-|TRBJ2-3|TRBV2|-
TGTGCCAGCAGATACACAGATACGCAGTATTTT
CASRYTDTQYF
>-|TRBJ2-5|TRBV19|-
TGTGCCAGTAAAAAGGGGCAGGGAATCCAGACCCAGTACTTC
CASKKGQGIQTQYF
>-|TRBJ2-1|TRBV7-6|TRBD2
TGTGCCAGCAGCTATGCGGCGGGAGGGGTCACGTTCTTC
CASSYAAGGVTFF
>few|TRBJ2-7|TRBV19|-
TGTGCCAGTAGTATGTGGGGGGCGGCCTACGAGCAGTACTTC
CASSMWGAAYEQYF
>-|TRBJ2-7|TRBV28|TRBD1
TGTGCCAGCACCATCCGGGACAGGGGTGCCTACGAGCAGTACTTC
CASTIRDRGAYEQYF
>-|TRBJ2-1|TRBV9|TRBD2
TGTGCCAGCAGCGTGACTAGCGGAACGTTTAGCAATGAGCAGTTCTTC
CASSVTSGTFSNEQFF
>-|TRBJ1-2|TRBV29-1|-
TGCAGCGCCTACCATACCTCTTACTATGGCTACACCTTC
CSAYHTSYYGYTF
>-|TRBJ1-4|TRBV2|-
TGTGCCAGCAGTTTAGGAAAACTGTTTTTT
CASSLGKLFF
>-|TRBJ2-1|TRBV7-9|TRBD2
TGTGCCAGCGGACTAGCGGGGAGCTCATGGCAGTTCTTC
CASGLAGSSWQFF
>-|TRBJ2-7|TRBV6-5|TRBD2
TGTGCCAGCACTAGCGGCTACGAGCAGTACTTC
CASTSGYEQYF
>-|TRBJ2-3|TRBV10-3|TRBD2
TGTGCCATCAGTGAGTCGATCGGGACTAGCGGATATACGCAGTATTTT
CAISESIGTSGYTQYF
>-|TRBJ2-2|TRBV27|TRBD1
TGTGCCAGCAGTTTATCCCGGGACAGTGGTGCCGGGGAGCTGTTTTTT
CASSLSRDSGAGELFF
>-|TRBJ2-1|TRBV27|TRBD2
TGTGCCAGCAGAAGGACTAGCGGAGATGAGCAGTTCTTC
CASRRTSGDEQFF
>once|TRBJ1-1|TRBV27|TRBD1
TGTGCCAGCAGTACGACAGGGTTTGAAGCTTTCTTT
CASSTTGFEAFF
>-|TRBJ1-5|TRBV6-1|-
TGTGCCAGCAGTGAATATGGGGGAAAGGGCAATCAGCCCCAGCATTTT
CASSEYGGKGNQPQHF
>-|TRBJ2-2|TRBV7-8|TRBD1
TGTGCCAGCAGAATTTTTCGTGGGGACAGGGGCGGGACGGCCGGGGAGCTGTTTTTT
CASRIFRGDRGGTAGELFF
>few|TRBJ2-5|TRBV10-3|TRBD2
TGTGCCACCCACTCTAGCGGACAAGAGACCCAGTACTTC
CATHSSGQETQYF
>-|TRBJ2-4|TRBV28|-
TGTGCCAGCAGTTCCCAAGCCAAAAACATTCAGTACTTC
CASSSQAKNIQYF
>once|TRBJ2-5|TRBV4-2|-
TGTGCCAGCAGCCAAGGCGAAGGGGGGAGGACCCAGTACTTC
CASSQGEGGRTQYF
>once|TRBJ2-1|TRBV11-2|TRBD2
TGTGCCAGCAGCCCCCGACTAGCTGATGAGCAGTTCTTC
CASSPRLADEQFF
>-|TRBJ2-3|TRBV7-9|-
TGTGCCAGCAGCTCCACACTAGATACGCAGTATTTT
CASSSTLDTQYF
>-|TRBJ1-3|TRBV28|-
TGTGCCATCACTAGAGGAGGGCCAAGCTCTGGAAACACCATATATTTT
CAITRGGPSSGNTIYF
>-|TRBJ2-2|TRBV28|-
TGTGCCAGCAGTTTCTTCAGTAAGGCCGGGGAGCTGTTTTTT
CASSFFSKAGELFF
>-|TRBJ2-7|TRBV6-4|TRBD2
TGTGCCAGCAGGGGAAGTACTAGCGGGAGTCCCTACGAGCAGTACTTC
CASRGSTSGSPYEQYF